The 22 T cell receptor beta chains listed next were all sequenced from one sample in a study of cytomegalovirus exposure and HLA in healthy donors. PCR involved 60 Vbeta and 13 Jbeta primers. Method: immunoSEQ multiplex PCR; TCRdb's copy keeps in-frame clones and lacks some. The table records roughly 150,000 clones, just over 75% of them present only once. The sample was PBMCs. All receptors derive from a man in his forties in good health and CMV-seronegative.

The chain has TRBV5-6 and TRBJ2-3; TRBD2 matches at 10 bases. The CDR3 length is 17 residues. V trimming: 2 bases; J trimming: 5 bases; junction bases outside the gene matches: 11. Germline V gene sequence: CDR1 SGHDT, CDR2 YYEEEE. The CDR3 nucleotides read TGTGCCAGCAGCTTCAGGACGCTAGCGGGAGCGGGAGATACGCAGTATTTT. Protein sequence: CASSFRTLAGAGDTQYF.

The chain employs TRBV9 and TRBJ2-1, with a weak D call TRBD2 (6 bases). This CDR3 is built from 14 residues. V lost 4 bases to trimming and J lost 4 bases, with 12 bases between them. Germline CDR1 SGDLS, CDR2 YYNGEE. CDR3 nucleotides: TGTGCCAGCAGCCGACAAGGAGGGTACAATGAGCAGTTCTTC. Translating it yields CASSRQGGYNEQFF.

This chain connects TRBV5-4 to TRBJ2-2; tentative D call: TRBD2 (5 bases). V was cut by 5 bases and J by 3 bases, with 11 bases left in between. From germline, CDR1 is SGHNT and CDR2 YYREEE (reference sequence). CDR3 length: 14 amino acids. The CDR3, as DNA: TGTGCCAGCAGGCGGGCGGTCGACACCGGGGAGCTGTTTTTT. It specifies CASRRAVDTGELFF.

The genes are TRBV7-8 and TRBJ2-4; weak D call: TRBD2 (6 bases). The CDR3 has 13 amino acids. The V end lost 1 base, the J end lost 12 bases, and 13 bases lay between the germline ends. Per germline, CDR1 SGHVS and CDR2 FQNEAQ. DNA for the CDR3: TGTGCCAGCAGCTTAGGGAGGGAAGGAAGTCAGTACTTC. It is translated as CASSLGREGSQYF.

The chain is built from TRBV5-4 and TRBJ2-7, with D hard to call. Germline V gene data show CDR1 as SGHNT and CDR2 as YYREEE (reference sequence). CDR3 size: 12 residues. V lost 0 bases and J 3 bases, leaving 4 bases between the germline ends. The CDR3 DNA reads as TGTGCCAGCAGCTTGGACTACTACGAGCAGTACTTC. It codes for CASSLDYYEQYF.

The DNA of the CDR3 is TGCAGCGTCGACGGGACAGGGAGCTCCTACAATGAGCAGTTCTTC. It is translated as CSVDGTGSSYNEQFF. The J gene is TRBJ2-1, the V gene TRBV29-1; 9 bases align to TRBD1. CDR3 length: 15 amino acids. V dropped 6 bases and J dropped 0; count of bases not matched to a gene: 6. Germline lookup yields CDR1 SQVTM and CDR2 ANQGSEA.

This clone turned up a few times. CDR3 in DNA: TGTGCCACCAGCAGATCTCACGGGGTGGATACGCAGTATTTT. This sequence encodes CATSRSHGVDTQYF. The V gene is TRBV15, the J gene TRBJ2-3, with TRBD2 as a possible D gene (5 bases). Germline V gene lookup returns CDR1 LNHNV and CDR2 YYDKDF (reference sequence). V lost 2 bases and J lost 6, with 12 bases in between. This CDR3 is 14 amino acids long.

Here the CDR3 DNA reads TGTGCCAGCAGCGTAGAAGCGATTAATTCACCCCTCCACTTT. The encoded protein is CASSVEAINSPLHF. V and J are TRBV9 and TRBJ1-6; D is unclear. The CDR3 extends over 14 amino acids. The V end was cut by 0 bases, the J end by 6 bases, with 7 bases between. Germline CDR1 and CDR2: SGDLS and YYNGEE.

The V gene is TRBV7-8, the J gene TRBJ1-3; D ambiguous. V lost 5 bases to trimming and J lost 2 bases, with 19 bases between them. The CDR3 sequence is 17 residues long. Germline V gene lookup returns CDR1 SGHVS and CDR2 FQNEAQ. This CDR3 reads CASSESRIRKTGNTIYF. CDR3 nucleotides: TGTGCCAGCAGCGAAAGTAGGATCAGGAAAACTGGAAACACCATATATTTT.

The rearrangement joins TRBV13 to TRBJ2-1; D not resolved. The CDR3 is 12 amino acids. Trimming removed 2 bases at V and 7 bases at J, with 6 bases between. Germline V CDR1 and CDR2: PRHDT, FYEKMQ (reference sequence). The CDR3 bases are TGTGCCAGCAGCTTACTACGGAATGAGCAGTTCTTC. Protein sequence: CASSLLRNEQFF.

The CDR3 is CASSPSVMEVGEQFF. The CDR3 DNA is TGTGCCAGCTCACCTAGCGTTATGGAGGTCGGTGAGCAGTTCTTC. The chain employs TRBV18 and TRBJ2-1; TRBD2 is a possible D gene (5 bases). The length of the CDR3 is 15 residues. The germline V gene has CDR1 KGHSH and CDR2 LQKENI. V lost 3 bases and J 9 bases, leaving 18 bases between the germline ends. The variable domain in full, with the rest retrieved from reference TRBV18 and TRBJ2-1, is NAGVMQNPRHLVRRRGQEARLRCSPMKGHSHVYWYRQLPEEGLKFMVYLQKENIIDESGMPKERFSAEFPKEGPSILRIQQVVRGDSAAYFCASSPSVMEVGEQFFGPGTRLTVL.

The V gene is TRBV28, the J gene TRBJ1-1, with 8 bases lining up with TRBD1. Germline V CDR1 and CDR2: MDHEN, SYDVKM. Trimming removed 7 bases from V and 4 bases from J; junction bases left unmatched: 20. The CDR3 loop spans 18 amino acids. This CDR3 reads CASTQAETGVILVTEAFF. CDR3 in DNA: TGTGCCAGCACCCAAGCAGAGACAGGGGTCATATTAGTCACTGAAGCTTTCTTT.

This chain links TRBV5-1 with TRBJ1-2; TRBD1 might be the D (6 bases). The germline CDR1 and CDR2 sequences are SGHRS and YFSETQ. V lost 0 bases, J lost 4 bases, and 10 bases lay in between. The length of the CDR3 is 14 residues. The CDR3 sequence is CASSLEGGSYGYTF. CDR3 DNA: TGCGCCAGCAGCTTGGAAGGGGGAAGCTATGGCTACACCTTC. Filled out from reference TRBV5-1 and TRBJ1-2, the complete variable domain reads KAGVTQTPRYLIKTRGQQVTLSCSPISGHRSVSWYQQTPGQGLQFLFEYFSETQRNKGNFPGRFSGRQFSNSRSEMNVSTLELGDSALYLCASSLEGGSYGYTFGSGTRLTVV.

This chain joins TRBV7-9 and TRBJ2-5; 7 bases fit TRBD1. TRBJ2-7 matches the DNA end more closely, so the J call is doubtful. From germline, CDR1 is SEHNR and CDR2 FQNEAQ (reference sequence). The CDR3 consists of 14 residues. The chain's CDR3 is CASSPQGDPYEQYF. The CDR3, as DNA: TGTGCCAGCAGCCCGCAGGGGGACCCCTACGAGCAGTACTTC.

This clone was seen only once. The chain combines TRBV5-4 with TRBJ2-2; 11 bases line up with TRBD2. This CDR3 spans 15 amino acids. V was pared by 4 bases and J by 5 bases, with 4 bases of the junction left unmatched. From germline, CDR1 is SGHNT and CDR2 YYREEE (reference sequence). This chain's CDR3 is CASSRLAGTTGELFF. In DNA, the CDR3 is TGTGCCAGCAGCCGACTAGCGGGAACGACCGGGGAGCTGTTTTTT. Full variable domain (remainder filled in from reference TRBV5-4 and TRBJ2-2): ETGVTQSPTHLIKTRGQQVTLRCSSQSGHNTVSWYQQALGQGPQFIFQYYREEENGRGNFPPRFSGLQFPNYSSELNVNALELDDSALYLCASSRLAGTTGELFFGEGSRLTVL.

V gene TRBV9 combines with J gene TRBJ2-1; 9 bases are shared with TRBD2. The germline gives CDR1 SGDLS, CDR2 YYNGEE. V dropped 1 base and J dropped 7; count of bases not matched to a gene: 6. The CDR3 contains 15 residues. The CDR3 here is CASSVKAGGLNEQFF. The CDR3, as DNA: TGTGCCAGCAGCGTAAAAGCGGGAGGCCTTAATGAGCAGTTCTTC.

This chain joins TRBV7-3 and TRBJ2-1; the D gene is possibly TRBD2 (5 bases). This CDR3 is built from 14 residues. CDR1 is SGHTA and CDR2 is FQGTGA in the germline V gene. The ends were cut back, 4 bases at V and 3 bases at J, with 10 bases in the middle. Here the CDR3 reads CASSSASSYNEQFF. The CDR3 DNA reads as TGTGCCAGCAGCTCAGCTAGCAGCTACAATGAGCAGTTCTTC.

This chain uses TRBV5-6 with TRBJ1-2; no reliable D call. This CDR3 region has 15 residues. V lost 3 bases, J lost 4 bases, and 16 bases lay in between. Per germline, CDR1 SGHDT and CDR2 YYEEEE. CDR3: CASSSDIESGYGYTF. Written as DNA, the CDR3 is TGTGCCAGCAGCTCCGATATAGAGAGCGGCTATGGCTACACCTTC.

This clone was detected a few times. This chain links TRBV19 with TRBJ1-4; D is unresolved. CDR3 length: 14 amino acids. Germline CDR1 reads LNHDA; CDR2 reads SQIVND (reference sequence). The V and J ends lost 3 bases and 8 bases respectively, with 13 bases between them. CDR3 region: CASSISLSGEKLFF. In nucleotides, the CDR3 is TGTGCCAGTAGTATTAGCCTCTCGGGGGAAAAACTGTTTTTT.

V gene TRBV7-2 combines with J gene TRBJ1-1; TRBD1 agrees at 7 bases. Trimming at V came to 5 bases and at J to 6 bases, leaving 12 bases not matched to a gene. The CDR3 totals 15 residues. The germline V gene has CDR1 SGHTA and CDR2 FQGNSA. In nucleotides, the CDR3 is TGTGCCAGCAGCCCCGAAGCAGGGGGTTACGCTGAAGCTTTCTTT. It codes for CASSPEAGGYAEAFF.

The J gene is TRBJ2-2, the V gene TRBV23-1; a weak D match, TRBD1 (5 bases). TRBV23-1 falls under the ORF class, with uncertain function. CDR3 size: 16 residues. Trimming took off 3 bases at V and 1 base at J, with 12 bases between the two ends. CDR3 loop: CASSHQGVGNTGELFF. In nucleotides, the CDR3 is TGCGCCAGCAGTCACCAAGGGGTGGGGAACACCGGGGAGCTGTTTTTT.

The chain employs TRBV11-2 and TRBJ2-3, with 10 nucleotides matching TRBD2. The CDR3 is made up of 19 amino acids. CDR1 and CDR2 from the germline V gene are SGHAT and FQNNGV. J lost 6 bases, V lost 0 bases, and 15 bases had no gene match. CDR3 amino acids: CASSLDRGGSGRARDTQYF. The CDR3 region has the DNA TGTGCCAGCAGCTTAGATCGTGGAGGAAGCGGGAGGGCCAGGGATACGCAGTATTTT.